This TCR beta chain was recorded in a study of blood T cell repertoires in COVID-19. At the level of the study: Sites in the United States, Italy and Spain provided acute and convalescent COVID-19 samples. The analysed material was cDNA or gDNA that came from T cells, B-cell-depleted T cells, or PBMCs.

Authors' methods: Amplification of reference gene primers was used by the study to estimate nucleated cell counts. The assay was immunoSEQ multiplex PCR, and TCRdb's table has in-frame clones only and misses some. Clone size and V and J calls were adopted from that table, with D and trimming inferred from the DNA. The sample has approximately 260,000 clones, 79% seen once. Of note for this clone: The junction shows a germline mismatch at one end, possibly a read error.

This CDR3 contains 12 residues. Sequenced: peripheral blood. The clonotype originates from a woman in her 40s with active or convalescent COVID-19. The J gene is TRBJ1-3, the V gene TRBV12-3 or TRBV12-4; D is unresolved. The CDR3 DNA sequence: TGTGCCAGCAGTAAAACGGGAAGCACCATATATTTT. Its protein product is CASSKTGSTIYF.